These 25 T cell receptor beta chains originate from one sample sequenced in a study of identical twins. One entry per CDR3 protein results from TCRdb running MiXCR on the 5' RACE reads. The sample lists around 550,000 distinct CDR3 sequences, approximately 14% seen once, with about 0.47% in the top ten. In addition, the sample was reused for a study of yellow fever vaccine responses in identical twins.

The source material was CD4+ T cells sorted from blood. Source of these receptors: a woman younger than 35 in good health.

The rearrangement uses TRBV5-1 and TRBJ2-5, with D hard to call. CDR1 is SGHRS and CDR2 is YFSETQ in the germline V gene. The CDR3 is 14 amino acids. Trimming left V 0 bases short and J 2 bases short, with 8 bases between. The CDR3 nucleotides are TGCGCCAGCAGCTTGGAATGGGCACAAGAGACCCAGTACTTC. Residues: CASSLEWAQETQYF.

This clonotype was seen more than once but under ten times. The chain couples TRBV2 to TRBJ2-1, with D uncertain. Germline loops: CDR1 SNHLY, CDR2 FYNNEI. V was shortened by 2 bases and J by 5 bases, with 10 bases between the two germline ends. The CDR3 has 14 amino acids. The CDR3 region has the DNA TGTGCCAGCAGTGAACAGACAACCCACAATGAGCAGTTCTTC. Translation gives CASSEQTTHNEQFF. Full variable domain (outside the CDR3, taken from reference TRBV2 and TRBJ2-1): EPEVTQTPSHQVTQMGQEVILRCVPISNHLYFYWYRQILGQKVEFLVSFYNNEISEKSEIFDDQFSVERPDGSNFTLKIRSTKLEDSAMYFCASSEQTTHNEQFFGPGTRLTVL.

In this sample, this clonotype turned up a few times. The J gene is TRBJ2-3, the V gene TRBV24-1, with 11 bases identical to TRBD2. After removal of 3 bases from V and 0 bases from J, the junction contained 13 bases not matched to a gene. This CDR3 is built from 20 residues. CDR1 is KGHDR and CDR2 is SFDVKD in the germline V gene. The CDR3 reads CATSDKTGTSGSRSTDTQYF. CDR3 DNA sequence: TGTGCCACCAGTGATAAGACCGGGACTAGCGGAAGCCGGAGCACAGATACGCAGTATTTT.

This clonotype was counted only a few times. V is TRBV7-2 and J is TRBJ2-5; 9 bases are shared with TRBD2. Germline CDR1 reads SGHTA; CDR2 reads FQGNSA. The CDR3 contains 15 residues. J gave up 1 base and V 5 bases, and 5 bases lay outside the gene matches. CDR3 residues: CASSRLAGSQETQYF. CDR3 bases: TGTGCCAGCAGCCGCCTAGCGGGGTCCCAAGAGACCCAGTACTTC.

This clonotype was seen a few times. The chain combines TRBV10-3 with TRBJ1-1; D possibly corresponds to TRBD1 (5 bases). The germline V gene has CDR1 ENHRY and CDR2 SYGVKD. The CDR3 consists of 10 residues. Trimming cost V 10 bases and J 10 bases, with 13 bases left between them. The CDR3 DNA is TGTGCCACCAGGGACGGGGTAGCTTTCTTT. Translated: CATRDGVAFF.

CDR3 sequence reads: CASSRVGSGGARADTQYF. For the CDR3, the DNA is TGTGCCAGCAGCCGTGTGGGTAGCGGGGGGGCCCGTGCAGATACGCAGTATTTT. The J gene is TRBJ2-3, the V gene TRBV3-1, with 11 bases matching TRBD2. The CDR3 is made up of 18 amino acids. Germline lookup yields CDR1 LGHDT and CDR2 YNNKEL (reference sequence). Trimming took 4 bases from V and 4 from J; bases not matched to a gene: 13.

A few counts support this clonotype. V usage is TRBV11-3 and J usage is TRBJ2-3; possibly TRBD2 for D (6 bases). Germline V gives CDR1 SGHNT, CDR2 YENEEA. This CDR3 spans 13 amino acids. V lost 5 bases and J 4 bases, leaving 10 bases between the germline ends. CDR3 residues: CASSKSSADTQYF. The CDR3 region has the DNA TGTGCCAGCAGCAAATCTAGCGCAGATACGCAGTATTTT.

The J gene is TRBJ1-2, the V gene TRBV20-1; D uncertain. V was trimmed by 4 bases and J by 2 bases, leaving 14 bases between them. Germline loops: CDR1 DFQATT, CDR2 SNEGSKA (reference sequence). This CDR3 is 14 amino acids long. In nucleotides, the CDR3 is TGCAGTGCTAATCTAGGCAGTGTAAACTATGGCTACACCTTC. Residues: CSANLGSVNYGYTF.

This clonotype was seen many times. V usage is TRBV28 and J usage is TRBJ2-7, with 8 bases aligning to TRBD1. V dropped 4 bases and J dropped 3; count of bases not matched to a gene: 5. CDR1 and CDR2 (germline): MDHEN, SYDVKM. CDR3 length: 14 amino acids. CDR3 sequence reads: CASSSGGAGYEQYV. CDR3 coding DNA: TGTGCCAGCAGTTCAGGGGGCGCGGGCTACGAGCAGTACGTC.

This sequence joins TRBV7-9 and TRBJ1-2; unclear D gene. Germline V lookup: CDR1 SEHNR, CDR2 FQNEAQ (reference sequence). Deletions cut 5 bases from V and 5 bases from J, with 15 bases between. CDR3 size: 14 residues. CDR3 sequence: CASSAGLPPYGYTF. The CDR3 nucleotides read TGTGCCAGCAGCGCAGGCCTGCCCCCTTATGGCTACACCTTC.

This clonotype was seen more than once but under ten times. The chain employs TRBV27 and TRBJ2-1, with a tentative D call TRBD1 (5 bases). The CDR3 is made up of 22 amino acids. V lost 3 bases and J 1 base, leaving 31 bases between the germline ends. Per the germline V gene, CDR1 is MNHEY and CDR2 is SMNVEV (reference sequence). CDR3 nucleotide sequence: TGTGCCAGCAGTTTCTCGGTTTGGGCTAAACTCTCCACGGCAGGGTCCTACAATGAGCAGTTCTTC. Protein product: CASSFSVWAKLSTAGSYNEQFF.

The chain has TRBV19 and TRBJ1-1; the D gene is possibly TRBD1 (5 bases). CDR1 is LNHDA and CDR2 is SQIVND in the germline V gene (reference sequence). CDR3 length equals 15 residues. The ends were cut back, 3 bases at V and 1 base at J, with 12 bases in the middle. The CDR3 loop reads CASSMGSRGNTEAFF. The CDR3 DNA reads TGTGCCAGTAGTATGGGGTCGAGGGGGAACACTGAAGCTTTCTTT.

V gene TRBV7-8 combines with J gene TRBJ2-3; TRBD1 matches at 7 bases. Germline V gene sequence: CDR1 SGHVS, CDR2 FQNEAQ. The CDR3 sequence is 16 residues long. Trimming removed 5 bases from V and 0 bases from J; junction bases left unmatched: 8. The CDR3 here is CASSLGTVLSTDTQYF. In DNA form, the CDR3 reads TGTGCCAGCAGCCTAGGGACAGTACTTAGCACAGATACGCAGTATTTT.

The table lists this clonotype with a few counts. The J gene is TRBJ2-3, the V gene TRBV10-2, with a weak D call TRBD1 (5 bases). Germline V gene lookup returns CDR1 WSHSY and CDR2 SAAADI. The CDR3 has 12 residues. V lost 4 bases and J 6 bases, leaving 8 bases between the germline ends. The CDR3 DNA follows: TGCGCCAGCAGTGGATCAGGGGATACGCAGTATTTT. This sequence encodes CASSGSGDTQYF.

This chain links TRBV5-1 with TRBJ2-3; 10 bases map to TRBD2. With V trimmed by 4 bases and J by 3 bases, 8 bases remained unmatched. CDR1 is SGHRS, CDR2 YFSETQ, per germline. The CDR3 has 16 amino acids. The CDR3 region is CASSLTLAGGTDTQYF. The CDR3 DNA sequence: TGCGCCAGCAGCCTTACTTTAGCGGGAGGAACAGATACGCAGTATTTT.

This clonotype was counted only a few times. The chain has TRBV5-1 and TRBJ1-4, with no clear D. Trimming removed 4 bases from V and 6 bases from J, with 13 bases in between. The CDR3 runs 14 residues. Germline V gene sequence: CDR1 SGHRS, CDR2 YFSETQ. The CDR3 DNA follows: TGCGCCAGCAGCCCTGGCCGGGTGGATGAAAAACTGTTTTTT. Its protein is CASSPGRVDEKLFF.

V usage is TRBV28 and J usage is TRBJ2-1; 10 bases match TRBD1. Trimming at V came to 6 bases and at J to 6 bases, leaving 5 bases not matched to a gene. Germline V CDR1 and CDR2: MDHEN, SYDVKM. The CDR3 is 14 amino acids. CDR3 DNA sequence: TGTGCCAGCAGGTACGGGGACAGGGGCAATGAGCAGTTCTTC. Residues: CASRYGDRGNEQFF.

This sequence joins TRBV10-3 and TRBJ2-1; the match to TRBD2 covers 11 bases. The CDR3 totals 15 residues. The V and J ends lost 8 bases and 9 bases, in that order; junction bases with no gene match: 12. CDR1 and CDR2 from the germline V gene are ENHRY and SYGVKD. Here the CDR3 DNA reads TGTGCCATCCGGACCATAGCGGGGGGGCCCTCTGAGCAGTTCTTC. It specifies CAIRTIAGGPSEQFF.

This clonotype turned up a few times. CDR3 DNA: TGCGCCAGCAGTGATGTTGCCAATGAGCAGTTCTTC. Translated: CASSDVANEQFF. The genes are TRBV10-2 and TRBJ2-1; D gene unclear. V was cut by 3 bases and J by 6 bases, with 6 bases left in between. This CDR3 contains 12 residues. Germline V gene lookup returns CDR1 WSHSY and CDR2 SAAADI.

The chain is built from TRBV12-3 or TRBV12-4 and TRBJ1-2, with 7 bases matching TRBD1. This CDR3 is 12 amino acids long. Trimming took 8 bases from V and 5 from J; bases not matched to a gene: 5. This CDR3 is CASRNRGYGYTF. The CDR3 nucleotides are TGTGCCAGCCGGAACAGGGGATATGGCTACACCTTC.

This clonotype appeared a few times. V usage is TRBV6-4 and J usage is TRBJ2-1; TRBD2 is a possible D gene (5 bases). V was shortened by 0 bases and J by 4 bases, with 7 bases between the two germline ends. Germline values: CDR1 MRHNA, CDR2 SNTAGT. The CDR3 is 14 amino acids. CDR3 DNA sequence: TGTGCCAGCAGTGACTCAGGACTTTACAATGAGCAGTTCTTC. This translates into CASSDSGLYNEQFF.

This chain joins TRBV6-1 and TRBJ1-1, with D tentatively TRBD1 (5 bases). Germline CDR1 MNHNS, CDR2 SASEGT. This CDR3 has 15 amino acids. V was shortened by 10 bases and J by 1 base, with 19 bases between the two germline ends. CDR3 sequence reads: CATSGAGTTNTEAFF. The CDR3 DNA reads TGTGCCACGTCCGGGGCAGGAACGACGAACACTGAAGCTTTCTTT.

A few counts support this clonotype. This chain joins TRBV3-1 and TRBJ2-2; a weak D match, TRBD2 (6 bases). The CDR3 is made up of 16 amino acids. The V end lost 1 base, the J end lost 4 bases, and 13 bases lay between the germline ends. Germline V CDR1 and CDR2: LGHDT, YNNKEL (reference sequence). CDR3 nucleotides: TGTGCCAGCAGCCAAGCGGCGGGGCTGGGCACCGGGGAGCTGTTTTTT. It is translated as CASSQAAGLGTGELFF.

The chain employs TRBV7-8 and TRBJ2-4; 12 bases are a match to TRBD2. Trimming took 1 base from V and 5 from J; bases not matched to a gene: 3. Germline CDR1 SGHVS, CDR2 FQNEAQ. The CDR3 totals 16 residues. CDR3 in DNA: TGTGCCAGCAGCTTAGGTCTAGCGGGGGGGGAAAACATTCAGTACTTC. Translation: CASSLGLAGGENIQYF.

This clonotype was counted only a few times. The chain couples TRBV7-6 to TRBJ2-1; D unclear. With 5 bases removed from V and 6 bases from J, the gap between germline ends came to 8 bases. This CDR3 is built from 12 residues. Germline lookup yields CDR1 SGHVS and CDR2 FNYEAQ. The CDR3: CASSLSTNEQFF. The DNA for the CDR3 is TGTGCCAGCAGCCTTAGTACCAATGAGCAGTTCTTC.